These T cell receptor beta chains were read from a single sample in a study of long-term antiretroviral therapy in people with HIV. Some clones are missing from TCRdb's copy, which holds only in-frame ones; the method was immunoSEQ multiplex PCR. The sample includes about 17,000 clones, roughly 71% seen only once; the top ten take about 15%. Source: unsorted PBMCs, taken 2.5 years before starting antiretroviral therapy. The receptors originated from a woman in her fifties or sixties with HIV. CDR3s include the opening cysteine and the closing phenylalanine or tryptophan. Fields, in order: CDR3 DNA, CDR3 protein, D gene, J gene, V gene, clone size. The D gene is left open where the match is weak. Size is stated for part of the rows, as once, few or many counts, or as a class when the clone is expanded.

TGTGCCAGTAGTATACAGGGGGCGAGAGGTGAAAAACTGTTTTTT | CASSIQGARGEKLFF | TRBD1 | TRBJ1-4 | TRBV19 | -
TGTGCCAGCAGTTTATACGGGGACAGCTCCTATAATTCACCCCTCCACTTT | CASSLYGDSSYNSPLHF | TRBD1 | TRBJ1-6 | TRBV27 | -
TGTGCCAGCAGTGCGGGATCATATAATGAAAAACTGTTTTTT | CASSAGSYNEKLFF | - | TRBJ1-4 | TRBV6-1 | -
TGTGCCAGTAGTATAGGTTTGGGTCCCGGGGAGCTGTTTTTT | CASSIGLGPGELFF | - | TRBJ2-2 | TRBV19 | medium-sized
TGTGCCAGGCCCCTTAGTGGTACTGCCAAAAACATTCAGTACTTC | CARPLSGTAKNIQYF | - | TRBJ2-4 | TRBV9 | -
TGCAGCGCTACAGTTAACTATGGCTACACCTTC | CSATVNYGYTF | - | TRBJ1-2 | TRBV29-1 | -
TGTGCCAGCAGTGCGGGGACTGAAGCTTTCTTT | CASSAGTEAFF | - | TRBJ1-1 | TRBV2 | -
TGTGCCAGCCTCCTCTTCGCGAGTGGTGGTTCACCCCTCCACTTT | CASLLFASGGSPLHF | - | TRBJ1-6 | TRBV27 | few
TGTGCCTTAGAACAGGGCTCCGAGCAGTACTTC | CALEQGSEQYF | - | TRBJ2-7 | TRBV30 | -
TGCGCCAGCAGCCACGTAAGACAGGCCCCAGAGGAAAAACTGTTTTTT | CASSHVRQAPEEKLFF | - | TRBJ1-4 | TRBV5-1 | once
TGTGCCAGCAGTTTAGGGGGGCCAGGGAGCGGAAACACCATATATTTT | CASSLGGPGSGNTIYF | - | TRBJ1-3 | TRBV27 | -
TGTGCCAGCAGTTTAGCGGGACAGCTGAACACTGAAGCTTTCTTT | CASSLAGQLNTEAFF | TRBD1 | TRBJ1-1 | TRBV6-5 | -
TGCGCCAGCAGCTTGGCCATAGGAGGATATAATTCACCCCTCCACTTT | CASSLAIGGYNSPLHF | - | TRBJ1-6 | TRBV5-1 | medium-sized
TGTGCCAGCAGTGAAGAGGGGGCTTACACTGAAGCTTTCTTT | CASSEEGAYTEAFF | TRBD1 | TRBJ1-1 | TRBV2 | -
TGTGCCAGCAGGAGACAGTTCACCGGGGAGCTGTTTTTT | CASRRQFTGELFF | - | TRBJ2-2 | TRBV9 | -
TGTGCCAGCAGTTTATCTCCCGCTTATGGCTACACCTTC | CASSLSPAYGYTF | - | TRBJ1-2 | TRBV28 | -
TGTGCCAGCAGCCCGACAGGGGTCTATGGCTACACCTTC | CASSPTGVYGYTF | TRBD1 | TRBJ1-2 | TRBV27 | few
TGTGCCAGCAGCTTTTTGGCAGCGAACACTGAAGCTTTCTTT | CASSFLAANTEAFF | - | TRBJ1-1 | TRBV7-2 | -
TGTGCCAGTAGTATGGGGACAGTTTTCCAAGAGACCCAGTACTTC | CASSMGTVFQETQYF | TRBD1 | TRBJ2-5 | TRBV19 | -
TGTGCCAGCAGCCACAGACAGGGCAATCAGCCCCAGCATTTT | CASSHRQGNQPQHF | - | TRBJ1-5 | TRBV7-2 | -
TGTGCCAGTAGTATAGATGAGGAAAAACTGTTTTTT | CASSIDEEKLFF | - | TRBJ1-4 | TRBV19 | -
TGTGCCAGCAGGGGTGGGTCTAGCGGGGTTAACACCGGGGAGCTGTTTTTT | CASRGGSSGVNTGELFF | TRBD2 | TRBJ2-2 | TRBV2 | -
TGCAGCGTTGCTAGGAGCGGGGAGCTGTTTTTT | CSVARSGELFF | - | TRBJ2-2 | TRBV29-1 | -
TGTGCTAGTGGTTTGGTAATGGCGGCGGGGCCCTACGAGCAGTACTTC | CASGLVMAAGPYEQYF | - | TRBJ2-7 | TRBV12-5 | -
TGTGCCAGCAGTTACTCCTTTCGGGGGGGCGATGGCTACACCTTC | CASSYSFRGGDGYTF | - | TRBJ1-2 | TRBV6-5 | -
TGTGCCAGTAGTTCCGGGACAGGGGGCAAAAACATTCAGTACTTC | CASSSGTGGKNIQYF | TRBD1 | TRBJ2-4 | TRBV19 | -
TGCGCCAGCAGAGACCCTAGCGGGGTCTACACTAGCACAGATACGCAGTATTTT | CASRDPSGVYTSTDTQYF | TRBD2 | TRBJ2-3 | TRBV4-1 | -
TGTGCCAGCAGCTCCATTAGCGGGGGGGCCTATGAGCAGTTCTTC | CASSSISGGAYEQFF | TRBD2 | TRBJ2-1 | TRBV11-2 | -
TGTGCCAGCAGTGGTACCGAAGGGGAAAAACTGTTTTTT | CASSGTEGEKLFF | - | TRBJ1-4 | TRBV2 | -
TGCGCCAGAGGCGACGCTGGAGGCTACACCTTC | CARGDAGGYTF | - | TRBJ1-2 | TRBV10-1 | -
TGTGCCAGCAGCGTAGCCCCCGGGACCGATACGCAGTATTTT | CASSVAPGTDTQYF | - | TRBJ2-3 | TRBV9 | -
TGTGCCAGCAGTCCTGGAGGGACTAGCCGAGTCGAGACCCAGTACTTC | CASSPGGTSRVETQYF | TRBD2 | TRBJ2-5 | TRBV6-4 | -
TGTGCCAGCAGCCCAGGGGGGGGCCCAGATACGCAGTATTTT | CASSPGGGPDTQYF | - | TRBJ2-3 | TRBV9 | -
TGTGCCAGTAGTTCCTGGGACGGCAATCAGCCCCAGCATTTT | CASSSWDGNQPQHF | - | TRBJ1-5 | TRBV19 | few
TGTGCCAGCAGCTTAGATAGGGAAGATACGCAGTATTTT | CASSLDREDTQYF | - | TRBJ2-3 | TRBV7-2 | -
TGTGCCAGCAGTTTTTTGGATGAGCAGTTCTTC | CASSFLDEQFF | - | TRBJ2-1 | TRBV27 | -
TGCGCCAGCAGCTGGGGGACAGACACCGGGGAGCTGTTTTTT | CASSWGTDTGELFF | TRBD1 | TRBJ2-2 | TRBV5-1 | few
TGTGCCAGCAGCTTCGGGGCCGGGATGGAGACCCAGTACTTC | CASSFGAGMETQYF | - | TRBJ2-5 | TRBV7-9 | -
TGTGCCAGCGGGACTAACACCGGGGAGCTGTTTTTT | CASGTNTGELFF | - | TRBJ2-2 | TRBV6-5 | -
TGTGCCAGCAGCTTATTTTTGGTTTTGGAGCCCCAGCATTTT | CASSLFLVLEPQHF | - | TRBJ1-5 | TRBV7-9 | -
TGTGCCAGCAGCCCCAGACAGGGCTACGAGCAGTACTTC | CASSPRQGYEQYF | TRBD1 | TRBJ2-7 | TRBV11-2 | -
TGTGCCAGCAAGGATCCCAACACTGAAGCTTTCTTT | CASKDPNTEAFF | - | TRBJ1-1 | TRBV6-1 | -
TGTGCCAGCAGCCCCGGGACGGTGAATGAGCAGTTCTTC | CASSPGTVNEQFF | - | TRBJ2-1 | TRBV6-5 | medium-sized
TGTGCCAGCACCTTGAGGGGTATTAGCAATCAGCCCCAGCATTTT | CASTLRGISNQPQHF | - | TRBJ1-5 | TRBV6-6 | -
TGCGCCAGCAGCCCGGACAGAGTAGCAACTAATGAAAAACTGTTTTTT | CASSPDRVATNEKLFF | - | TRBJ1-4 | TRBV5-1 | -
TGTGCCAGCACCTCAAATCAGGGTGGTCGATCACCCCTCCACTTT | CASTSNQGGRSPLHF | - | TRBJ1-6 | TRBV11-2 | -
TGTGCCTGGAGTAAAGCAGGGAACACTGAAGCTTTCTTT | CAWSKAGNTEAFF | - | TRBJ1-1 | TRBV30 | -
TGTGCCAGCAGCGCGGGACTAGGACAGCAGTACTTC | CASSAGLGQQYF | TRBD2 | TRBJ2-7 | TRBV5-4 | -
TGCAGCGTCGCCGGTCCAGGGGGCGGAAACTATGGCTACACCTTC | CSVAGPGGGNYGYTF | TRBD1 | TRBJ1-2 | TRBV29-1 | -
TGTGCCAGCAGCCTCAGGGGGACAGGGGGCATGAACACCGGGGAGCTGTTTTTT | CASSLRGTGGMNTGELFF | TRBD1 | TRBJ2-2 | TRBV7-9 | -
TGTGCCTGGAATGGTCCGACCTATGGCTACACCTTC | CAWNGPTYGYTF | - | TRBJ1-2 | TRBV30 | -
TGTGCCAGCAGCTTACCGGGGGGGGCCCATGAGCAGTTCTTC | CASSLPGGAHEQFF | TRBD2 | TRBJ2-1 | TRBV13 | -
TGTGCCAGCAGCCAAGTGGTCGGCGGGGGCACAGATACGCAGTATTTT | CASSQVVGGGTDTQYF | - | TRBJ2-3 | TRBV4-2 | once